The 18 T cell receptor beta chains below all came from one sample that was sequenced in a study of Graves' ophthalmopathy and Graves' hyperthyroidism. RNA served as the template for amplifying TCR beta CDR3 regions. Scientists carried out first-round RT-PCR using HTBI primers and then a second-round multiplex PCR. TCRdb reprocessed the multiplex PCR reads with MiXCR, giving one entry per CDR3 protein. The sample has roughly 230,000 distinct CDR3 sequences; 20% to 25% are singletons. The source material was peripheral blood. These receptor sequences come from a woman in her forties or fifties with Graves' ophthalmopathy.

This clonotype was detected ten times or more. The V gene is TRBV6-1, the J gene TRBJ1-6; no clear D. The V gene's germline CDR1 is MNHNS and CDR2 SASEGT. The V and J ends lost 6 bases and 9 bases respectively, with 18 bases between them. The CDR3 sequence is 15 residues long. CDR3 sequence reads: CASSPLAPSGSPLHF. As DNA, the CDR3 is TGTGCCAGCAGCCCCCTGGCCCCCTCGGGTTCACCCCTCCACTTT.

This clonotype was observed at least ten times. The chain recombines TRBV7-8 with TRBJ2-7; 9 positions agree with TRBD1. From germline, CDR1 is SGHVS and CDR2 FQNEAQ. V shed 0 bases, J shed 2 bases, and the junction held 5 bases outside the gene matches. The CDR3 sequence is 16 residues long. The CDR3, as DNA: TGTGCCAGCAGCTTAGCCGTGGGACAGGGTGCCTACGAGCAGTACTTC. It encodes CASSLAVGQGAYEQYF.

This clonotype appeared many times. The chain couples TRBV24-1 to TRBJ2-7, with TRBD2 as a possible D gene (5 bases). There are 13 residues in the CDR3. Germline lookup yields CDR1 KGHDR and CDR2 SFDVKD. The V end lost 10 bases, the J end lost 1 base, and 13 bases lay between the germline ends. CDR3 in DNA: TGTGCCACGGGCCGCTCGGGGTCCTACGAGCAGTACTTC. This gives the protein CATGRSGSYEQYF.

This clonotype has at least ten counts. The V call is TRBV20-1, the J call TRBJ1-6; TRBD1 agrees at 7 bases. The ends lost 6 bases at V and 6 bases at J; junction bases unmatched: 8. CDR1 and CDR2 from the germline V gene are DFQATT and SNEGSKA (reference sequence). The CDR3 consists of 14 residues. The CDR3 spells CSAPQDRFNSPLHF. CDR3 bases: TGCAGTGCCCCCCAGGACAGGTTTAATTCACCCCTCCACTTT.

A few counts support this clonotype. The V call is TRBV28, the J call TRBJ2-7, with D possibly being TRBD1 (5 bases). V lost 7 bases, J lost 2 bases, and 9 bases lay in between. The CDR3 has 12 residues. Per germline, CDR1 MDHEN and CDR2 SYDVKM. This chain's CDR3 is CASKKGTYEQYF. The DNA of the CDR3 is TGTGCCAGCAAGAAGGGGACCTACGAGCAGTACTTC.

This clonotype was picked up many times. The chain couples TRBV12-3 or TRBV12-4 to TRBJ2-5; no firm D call. This CDR3 contains 11 residues. Trimming removed 2 bases from V and 5 bases from J, with 3 bases in between. Written as DNA, the CDR3 is TGTGCCAGCAGTTTATCGGAGACCCAGTACTTC. Protein sequence: CASSLSETQYF.

This clonotype was observed many times. The chain combines TRBV5-1 with TRBJ2-5; TRBD1 matches 9 bases. The CDR3 is 17 residues long. Trimming took 2 bases from V and 0 from J; bases not matched to a gene: 8. Looked up from germline, CDR1 is SGHRS and CDR2 is YFSETQ. This CDR3 is CASSFGAGTGNQETQYF. DNA of the CDR3: TGCGCCAGCAGCTTTGGCGCCGGGACAGGGAACCAAGAGACCCAGTACTTC.

At least ten counts were recorded for this clonotype. The chain links TRBV6-1 to TRBJ2-7; tentatively, D is TRBD2 (5 bases). The ends were cut back, 6 bases at V and 13 bases at J, with 19 bases in the middle. CDR1 is MNHNS and CDR2 is SASEGT in the germline V gene. CDR3 length: 12 amino acids. DNA for the CDR3: TGTGCCAGCAGGACTACCTCGGGCATGGAATACTTC. Translated: CASRTTSGMEYF.

This clonotype was counted a few times. The gene calls are TRBV19 and TRBJ2-7, with D possibly TRBD1 on 6 matching bases. Trimming took off 4 bases at V and 5 bases at J, with 12 bases between the two ends. CDR1 and CDR2 (germline): LNHDA, SQIVND (reference sequence). The CDR3 is 13 residues long. The CDR3 region has the DNA TGTGCCAGTAGTAGAGGCAGGGGAAACGAGCAGTACTTC. Translation: CASSRGRGNEQYF.

This clonotype rates as medium-sized. This chain uses TRBV7-2 with TRBJ1-5, with D perhaps TRBD1 (5 bases). The ends were cut back, 0 bases at V and 7 bases at J, with 13 bases in the middle. Germline CDR1 SGHTA, CDR2 FQGNSA. CDR3 length equals 15 residues. The DNA of the CDR3 is TGTGCCAGCAGCTTAGCCCAGGGCGGTGGGCAGCCCCAGCATTTT. Its translation: CASSLAQGGGQPQHF.

This clonotype came up many times. J is TRBJ2-3 and V is TRBV12-3 or TRBV12-4, with 8 bases that match TRBD1. The CDR3 runs to 14 residues. With 5 bases clipped from V and 5 bases from J, the junction kept 6 bases outside the gene matches. The CDR3 here is CASSPDRGGDTQYF. The CDR3 region has the DNA TGTGCCAGCAGTCCTGACAGGGGCGGAGATACGCAGTATTTT.

This chain links TRBV6-5 with TRBJ1-1; 9 bases are a match to TRBD1. This CDR3 is 14 amino acids long. The germline gives CDR1 MNHEY, CDR2 SVGAGI. The ends lost 5 bases at V and 5 bases at J; junction bases unmatched: 6. The CDR3 region has the DNA TGTGCCAGCAGTCACGGGACAGGGAGGACTGAAGCTTTCTTT. Protein product: CASSHGTGRTEAFF.

This clonotype was recorded at least ten times. The chain employs TRBV27 and TRBJ2-6, with 12 nucleotides matching TRBD2. The CDR3 sequence is 16 residues long. J gave up 3 bases and V 7 bases, and 4 bases lay outside the gene matches. Germline V lookup: CDR1 MNHEY, CDR2 SMNVEV (reference sequence). CDR3 DNA sequence: TGTGCCAGCACCGGACTAGCGGGATTTGGGGCCAACGTCCTGACTTTC. Residues: CASTGLAGFGANVLTF.

This clonotype was detected ten times or more. The chain joins TRBV7-8 to TRBJ2-5; 8 bases map to TRBD1. Germline V gene data show CDR1 as SGHVS and CDR2 as FQNEAQ. CDR3 length: 17 amino acids. Trimming removed 7 bases from V and 6 bases from J; junction bases left unmatched: 19. DNA for the CDR3: TGTGCCAGCACCAATAAACCTCAGGGGGCGGGAATGCAGACCCAGTACTTC. Protein: CASTNKPQGAGMQTQYF.

This clonotype occurred many times. The V and J genes are TRBV19 and TRBJ2-7, with 9 bases aligning to TRBD1. After removal of 6 bases from V and 9 bases from J, the junction contained 9 bases not matched to a gene. The CDR3 loop spans 13 amino acids. The germline gives CDR1 LNHDA, CDR2 SQIVND (reference sequence). The CDR3, as DNA: TGTGCCAGTAGGGGACAGGGTAACGTGTGGCAGTACTTC. This encodes CASRGQGNVWQYF.

This clonotype has ten or more counts. The V gene is TRBV2, the J gene TRBJ2-5; a weak D match, TRBD1 (6 bases). The V gene lost 5 bases and the J gene lost 4 bases, with 14 bases spanning the gap. The CDR3 runs 14 residues. Germline V CDR1 and CDR2: SNHLY, FYNNEI. CDR3 sequence (DNA): TGTGCCAGCAGTCGGTCCACAGGGACAGAGACCCAGTACTTC. Protein product: CASSRSTGTETQYF.

This clonotype was seen many times. The chain uses TRBV5-1 and TRBJ2-7; maybe TRBD1 (6 bases). V dropped 5 bases and J dropped 2 bases, with 14 bases sitting between them. The germline CDR1 and CDR2 sequences are SGHRS and YFSETQ. This CDR3 contains 14 residues. In DNA form, the CDR3 reads TGCGCCAGCAGGCCTCCGGGACAAACCTACGAGCAGTACTTC. Its protein product is CASRPPGQTYEQYF.

V usage is TRBV28 and J usage is TRBJ2-5, with TRBD2 matching over 8 bases. Trimming took 8 bases from V and 3 from J; bases not matched to a gene: 8. This CDR3 spans 14 amino acids. Germline CDR1 and CDR2: MDHEN and SYDVKM. This CDR3 is CASWTGLAEETQYF. In DNA, the CDR3 is TGTGCCAGCTGGACCGGACTAGCAGAAGAGACCCAGTACTTC.